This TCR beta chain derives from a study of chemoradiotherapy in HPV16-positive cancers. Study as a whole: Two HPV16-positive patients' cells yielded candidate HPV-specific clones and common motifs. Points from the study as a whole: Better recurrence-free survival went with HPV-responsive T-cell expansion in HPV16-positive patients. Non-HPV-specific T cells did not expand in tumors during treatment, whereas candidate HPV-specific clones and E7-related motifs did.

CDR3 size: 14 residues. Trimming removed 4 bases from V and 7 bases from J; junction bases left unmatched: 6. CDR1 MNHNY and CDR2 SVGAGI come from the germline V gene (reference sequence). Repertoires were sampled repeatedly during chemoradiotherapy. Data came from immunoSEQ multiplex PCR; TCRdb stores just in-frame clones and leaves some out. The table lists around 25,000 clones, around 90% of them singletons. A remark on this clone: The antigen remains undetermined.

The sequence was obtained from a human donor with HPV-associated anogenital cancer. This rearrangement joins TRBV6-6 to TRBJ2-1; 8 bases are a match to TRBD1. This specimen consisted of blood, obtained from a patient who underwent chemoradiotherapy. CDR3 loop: CASSFPGGRNEQFF. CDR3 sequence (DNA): TGTGCCAGCAGTTTTCCAGGGGGCAGGAATGAGCAGTTCTTC.